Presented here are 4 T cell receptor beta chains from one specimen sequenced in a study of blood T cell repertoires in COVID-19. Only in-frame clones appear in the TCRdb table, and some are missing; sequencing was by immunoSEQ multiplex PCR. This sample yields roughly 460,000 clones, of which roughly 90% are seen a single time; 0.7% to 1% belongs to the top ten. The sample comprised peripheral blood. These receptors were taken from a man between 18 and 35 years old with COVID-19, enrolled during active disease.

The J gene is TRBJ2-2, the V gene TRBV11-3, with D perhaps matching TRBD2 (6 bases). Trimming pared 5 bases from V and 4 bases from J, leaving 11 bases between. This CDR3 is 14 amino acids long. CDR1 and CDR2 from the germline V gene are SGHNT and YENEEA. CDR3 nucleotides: TGTGCCAGCAGCGATTGGGGAGGCACCGGGGAGCTGTTTTTT. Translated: CASSDWGGTGELFF.

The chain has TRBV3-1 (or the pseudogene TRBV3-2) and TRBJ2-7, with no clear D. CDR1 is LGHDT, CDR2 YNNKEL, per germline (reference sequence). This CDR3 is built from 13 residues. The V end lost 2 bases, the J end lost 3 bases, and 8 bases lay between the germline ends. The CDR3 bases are TGTGCCAGCAGCCAATCCCCCCTCTACGAGCAGTACTTC. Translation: CASSQSPLYEQYF.

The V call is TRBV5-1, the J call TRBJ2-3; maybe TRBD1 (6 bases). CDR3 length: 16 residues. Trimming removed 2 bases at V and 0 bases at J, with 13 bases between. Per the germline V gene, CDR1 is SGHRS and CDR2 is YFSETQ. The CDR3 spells CASSFQGSASTDTQYF. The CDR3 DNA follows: TGCGCCAGCAGCTTTCAGGGGTCGGCTAGCACAGATACGCAGTATTTT.

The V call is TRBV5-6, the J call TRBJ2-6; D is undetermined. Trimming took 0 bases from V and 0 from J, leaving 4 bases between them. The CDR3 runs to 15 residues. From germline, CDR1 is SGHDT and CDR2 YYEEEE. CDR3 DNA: TGTGCCAGCAGCTTGGGAGACTCTGGGGCCAACGTCCTGACTTTC. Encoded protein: CASSLGDSGANVLTF.